This T cell receptor beta chain emerged from a study of blood T cell repertoires in COVID-19. CDR3 length: 15 amino acids. CDR1 is SGHTA, CDR2 FQGNSA, per germline. J gave up 4 bases and V 0 bases, and 4 bases lay outside the gene matches. The authors' processing: Amplification of reference gene primers provided the estimated nucleated cell counts. Sequencing was performed with immunoSEQ multiplex PCR; in TCRdb, only in-frame clones are kept and a portion is missing. That table furnishes V, J and clone size, whereas the DNA furnished D and trimming. The sample has fewer than 120,000 clones, around nine tenths seen once.

The receptor comes from a human donor in a cohort sampled during active COVID-19. This chain uses TRBV7-2 with TRBJ2-5, with 8 bases identical to TRBD1. The material sequenced was peripheral blood. CDR3 region: CASSLATTGAETQYF. CDR3 nucleotides: TGTGCCAGCAGCTTAGCCACGACAGGGGCAGAGACCCAGTACTTC.